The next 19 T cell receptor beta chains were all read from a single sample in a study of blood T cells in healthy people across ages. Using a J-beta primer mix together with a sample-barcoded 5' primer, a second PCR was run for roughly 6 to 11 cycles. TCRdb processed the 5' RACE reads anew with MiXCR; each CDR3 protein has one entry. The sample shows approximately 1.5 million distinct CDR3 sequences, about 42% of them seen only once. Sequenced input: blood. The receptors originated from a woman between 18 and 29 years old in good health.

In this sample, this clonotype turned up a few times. This CDR3 is CASSPGTSGATDTQYF. The CDR3 nucleotides read TGTGCCAGCAGTCCAGGGACTAGCGGAGCCACAGATACGCAGTATTTT. The rearrangement uses TRBV28 and TRBJ2-3; TRBD2 matches at 11 bases. After removal of 5 bases from V and 2 bases from J, the junction contained 6 bases not matched to a gene. This CDR3 region has 16 residues. Germline V gene sequence: CDR1 MDHEN, CDR2 SYDVKM. The full variable domain, with the rest looked up from reference TRBV28 and TRBJ2-3, is DVKVTQSSRYLVKRTGEKVFLECVQDMDHENMFWYRQDPGLGLRLIYFSYDVKMKEKGDIPEGYSVSREKKERFSLILESASTNQTSMYLCASSPGTSGATDTQYFGPGTRLTVL.

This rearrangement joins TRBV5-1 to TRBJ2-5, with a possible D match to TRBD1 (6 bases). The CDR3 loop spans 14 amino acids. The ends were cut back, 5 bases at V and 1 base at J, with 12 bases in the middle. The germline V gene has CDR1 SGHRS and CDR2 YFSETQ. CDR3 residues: CASRDSASQETQYF. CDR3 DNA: TGCGCCAGCAGGGACAGTGCCTCCCAAGAGACCCAGTACTTC.

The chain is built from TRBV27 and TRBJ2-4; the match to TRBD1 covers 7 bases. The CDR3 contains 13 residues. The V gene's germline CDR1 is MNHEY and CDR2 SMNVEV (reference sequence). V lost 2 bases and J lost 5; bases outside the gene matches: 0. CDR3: CASSLRGQNIQYF. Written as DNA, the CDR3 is TGTGCCAGCAGTTTAAGGGGGCAAAACATTCAGTACTTC.

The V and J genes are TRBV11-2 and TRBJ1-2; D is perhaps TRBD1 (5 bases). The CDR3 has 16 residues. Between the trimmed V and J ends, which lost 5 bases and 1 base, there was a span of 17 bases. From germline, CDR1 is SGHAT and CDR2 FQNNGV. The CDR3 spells CASSQSPRTLNYGYTF. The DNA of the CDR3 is TGTGCCAGCAGCCAATCACCCCGGACACTTAACTATGGCTACACCTTC.

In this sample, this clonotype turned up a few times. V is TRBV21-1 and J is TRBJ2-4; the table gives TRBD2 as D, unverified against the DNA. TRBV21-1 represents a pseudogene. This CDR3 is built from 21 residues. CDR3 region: CASSNLAGVRCFSRAKNIQYF. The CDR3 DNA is TGTGCCAGCAGCAACCTAGCGGGAGTCAGGTGTTTCTCAAGGGCCAAAAACATTCAGTACTTC.

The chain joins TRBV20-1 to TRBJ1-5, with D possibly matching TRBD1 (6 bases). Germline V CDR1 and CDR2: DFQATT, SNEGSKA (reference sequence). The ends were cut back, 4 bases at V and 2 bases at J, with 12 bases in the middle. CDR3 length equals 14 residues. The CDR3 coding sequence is TGCAGTGCTACCAGGGGCGGGGGCAATCAGCCCCAGCATTTT. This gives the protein CSATRGGGNQPQHF.

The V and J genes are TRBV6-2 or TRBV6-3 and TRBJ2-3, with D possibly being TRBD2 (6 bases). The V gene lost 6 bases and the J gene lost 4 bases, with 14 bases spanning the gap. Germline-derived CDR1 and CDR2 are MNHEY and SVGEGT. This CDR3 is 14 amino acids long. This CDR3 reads CASRPGSESDTQYF. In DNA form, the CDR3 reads TGTGCCAGCAGGCCCGGGAGTGAATCAGATACGCAGTATTTT.

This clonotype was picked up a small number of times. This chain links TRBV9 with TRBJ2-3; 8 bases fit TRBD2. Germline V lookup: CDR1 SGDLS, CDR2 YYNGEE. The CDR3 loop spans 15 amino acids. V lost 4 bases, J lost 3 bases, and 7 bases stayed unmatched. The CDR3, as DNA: TGTGCCAGCAGCCCAAGCGGGAGTGGGACAGATACGCAGTATTTT. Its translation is CASSPSGSGTDTQYF.

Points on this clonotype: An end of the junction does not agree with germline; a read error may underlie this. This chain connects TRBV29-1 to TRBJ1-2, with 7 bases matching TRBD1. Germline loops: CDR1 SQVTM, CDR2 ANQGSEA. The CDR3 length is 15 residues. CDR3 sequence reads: CSAEARQGANYGYTF. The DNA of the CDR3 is TGCAGCGCTGAAGCCCGACAGGGAGCTAACTATGGCTACACCTTC.

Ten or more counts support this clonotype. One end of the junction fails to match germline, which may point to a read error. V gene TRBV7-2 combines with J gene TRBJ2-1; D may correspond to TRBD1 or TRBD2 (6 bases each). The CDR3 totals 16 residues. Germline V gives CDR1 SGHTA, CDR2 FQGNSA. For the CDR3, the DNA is TGCGCCAGCAGCTTGGCCGGGGGCCGATCCTACAATGAGCAGTTCTTC. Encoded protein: CASSLAGGRSYNEQFF.

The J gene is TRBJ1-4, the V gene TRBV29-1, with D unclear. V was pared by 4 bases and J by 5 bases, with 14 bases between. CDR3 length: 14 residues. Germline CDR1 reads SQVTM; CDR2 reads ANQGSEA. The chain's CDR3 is CSVGYASPNEKLFF. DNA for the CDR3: TGCAGCGTTGGGTACGCTTCCCCAAATGAAAAACTGTTTTTT.

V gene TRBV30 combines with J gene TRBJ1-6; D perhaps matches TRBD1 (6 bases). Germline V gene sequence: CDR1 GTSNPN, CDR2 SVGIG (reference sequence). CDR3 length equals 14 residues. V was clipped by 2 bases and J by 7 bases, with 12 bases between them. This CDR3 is CAWSPQGRNSPLHF. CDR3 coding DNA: TGTGCCTGGAGTCCACAGGGTCGCAATTCACCCCTCCACTTT.

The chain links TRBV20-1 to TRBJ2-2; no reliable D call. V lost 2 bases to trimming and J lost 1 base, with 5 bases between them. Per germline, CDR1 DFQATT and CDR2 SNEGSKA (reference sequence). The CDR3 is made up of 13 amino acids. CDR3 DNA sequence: TGCAGTGCTAGAAACGTGAACACCGGGGAGCTGTTTTTT. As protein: CSARNVNTGELFF.

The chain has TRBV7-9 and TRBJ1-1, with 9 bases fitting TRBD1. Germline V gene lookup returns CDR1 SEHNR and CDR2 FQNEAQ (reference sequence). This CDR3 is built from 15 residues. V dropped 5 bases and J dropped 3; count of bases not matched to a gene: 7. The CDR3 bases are TGTGCCAGCAGCCAGGGACAGGGTAGGGACACTGAAGCTTTCTTT. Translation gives CASSQGQGRDTEAFF.

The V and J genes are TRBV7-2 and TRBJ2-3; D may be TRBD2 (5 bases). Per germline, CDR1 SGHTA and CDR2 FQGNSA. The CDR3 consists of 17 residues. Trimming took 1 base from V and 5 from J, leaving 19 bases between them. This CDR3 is CASSLEFIGPAGDTQYF. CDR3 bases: TGTGCCAGCAGCTTAGAATTTATAGGACCCGCGGGAGATACGCAGTATTTT.

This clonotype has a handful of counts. CDR3 amino acids: CASGGVQGGQWQETQYF. The CDR3 coding sequence is TGTGCCAGCGGCGGAGTACAAGGGGGTCAGTGGCAAGAGACCCAGTACTTC. The V gene is TRBV7-9, the J gene TRBJ2-5, with TRBD1 as a possible D gene (6 bases). V was trimmed by 8 bases and J by 2 bases, leaving 24 bases between them. CDR1 and CDR2 (germline): SEHNR, FQNEAQ (reference sequence). This CDR3 comprises 17 residues.

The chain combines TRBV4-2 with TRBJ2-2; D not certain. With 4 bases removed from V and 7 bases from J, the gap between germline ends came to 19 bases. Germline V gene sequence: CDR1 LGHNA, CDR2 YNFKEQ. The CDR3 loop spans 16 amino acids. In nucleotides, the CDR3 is TGTGCCAGCAGCCCCCCCTCGGCGAGGTTGGGCGGGGAGCTGTTTTTT. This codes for CASSPPSARLGGELFF.

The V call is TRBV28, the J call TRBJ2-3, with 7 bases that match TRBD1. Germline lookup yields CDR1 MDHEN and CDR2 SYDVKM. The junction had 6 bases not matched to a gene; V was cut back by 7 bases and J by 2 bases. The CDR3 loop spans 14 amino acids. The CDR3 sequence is CASNDRVATDTQYF. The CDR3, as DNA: TGTGCCAGCAACGACAGGGTGGCCACAGATACGCAGTATTTT.

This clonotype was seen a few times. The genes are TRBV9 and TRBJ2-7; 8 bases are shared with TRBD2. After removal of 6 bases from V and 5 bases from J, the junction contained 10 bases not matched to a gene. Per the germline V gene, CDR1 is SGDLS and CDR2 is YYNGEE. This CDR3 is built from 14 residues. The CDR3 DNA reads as TGTGCCAGCAACCCAAGCGGGAGCATGCACGAGCAGTACTTC. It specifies CASNPSGSMHEQYF.